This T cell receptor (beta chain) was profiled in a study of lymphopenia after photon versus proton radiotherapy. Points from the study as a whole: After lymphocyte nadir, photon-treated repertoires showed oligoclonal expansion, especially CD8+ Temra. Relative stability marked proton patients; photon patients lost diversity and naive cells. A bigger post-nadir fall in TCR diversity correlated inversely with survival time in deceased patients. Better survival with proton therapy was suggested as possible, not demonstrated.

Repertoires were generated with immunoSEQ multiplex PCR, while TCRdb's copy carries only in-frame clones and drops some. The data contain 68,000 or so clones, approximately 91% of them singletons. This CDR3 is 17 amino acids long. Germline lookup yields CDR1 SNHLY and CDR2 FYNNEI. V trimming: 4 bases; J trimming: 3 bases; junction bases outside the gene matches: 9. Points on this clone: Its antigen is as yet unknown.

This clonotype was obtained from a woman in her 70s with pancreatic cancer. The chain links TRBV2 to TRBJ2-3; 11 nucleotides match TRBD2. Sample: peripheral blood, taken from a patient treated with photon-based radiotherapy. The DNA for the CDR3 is TGTGCCAGCAGTGCGTTGACTAGCGGGATGGCGACAGATACGCAGTATTTT. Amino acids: CASSALTSGMATDTQYF.